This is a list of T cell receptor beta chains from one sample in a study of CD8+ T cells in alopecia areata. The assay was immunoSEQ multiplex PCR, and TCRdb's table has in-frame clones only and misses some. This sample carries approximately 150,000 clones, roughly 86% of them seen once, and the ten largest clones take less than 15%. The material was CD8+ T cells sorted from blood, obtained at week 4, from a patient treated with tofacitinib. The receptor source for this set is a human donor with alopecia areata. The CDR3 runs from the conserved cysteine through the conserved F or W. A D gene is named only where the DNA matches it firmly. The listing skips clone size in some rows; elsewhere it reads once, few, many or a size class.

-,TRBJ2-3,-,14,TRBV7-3,TGTGCCAGCAGCGCCAGCGGTGGTACAGATACGCAGTATTTT,CASSASGGTDTQYF
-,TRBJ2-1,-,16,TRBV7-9,TGTGCCAGCAGCTTGAACTGCGATGTCCCTTACAATGAGCAGTTCTTC,CASSLNCDVPYNEQFF
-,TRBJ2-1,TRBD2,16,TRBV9,TGTGCCAGCAGCGTAAGGCACGGGAGGCCTGACAATGAGCAGTTCTTC,CASSVRHGRPDNEQFF
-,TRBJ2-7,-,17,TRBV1,TGCACCAGCAGCCAAGATCCGAAACAGCCACACTCCTACGAGCAGTACTTC,CTSSQDPKQPHSYEQYF
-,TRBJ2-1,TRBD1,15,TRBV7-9,TGTGCCAGCAGCAAACTGGGACAGGGATTGGATGAGCAGTTCTTC,CASSKLGQGLDEQFF
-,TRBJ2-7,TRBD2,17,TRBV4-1,TGCGCCAGCAGCCAAGAGTTAGCTAGCGGAACCCTCTACGAGCAGTACTTC,CASSQELASGTLYEQYF
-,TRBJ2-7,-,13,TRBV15,TGTGCCACCAGCGCCCAGGTCTCCTACGAGCAGTACTTC,CATSAQVSYEQYF
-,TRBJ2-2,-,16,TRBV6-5,TGTGCCAGCAGTTACTCGTTAGGACAGCCAACCGGGGAGCTGTTTTTT,CASSYSLGQPTGELFF
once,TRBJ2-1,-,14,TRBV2,TGTGCCAGCACCCCTTGGCCCTCAGACAATGAGCAGTTCTTC,CASTPWPSDNEQFF
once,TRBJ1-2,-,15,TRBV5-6,TGTGCCAGCAGCTTGAGTGCGGTCAGCCGCCATGGCTACACCTTC,CASSLSAVSRHGYTF
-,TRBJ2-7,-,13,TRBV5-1,TGCGCCAGCAGCTTGGGGACCGGGGACGAGCAGTACTTC,CASSLGTGDEQYF
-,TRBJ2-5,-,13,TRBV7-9,TGTGCCAGCAGCCCTGATAACCAAGAGACCCAGTACTTC,CASSPDNQETQYF
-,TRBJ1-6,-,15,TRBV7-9,TGTGCCAGCAGCCGCAGGGTTATCCCTAATTCACCCCTCCACTTT,CASSRRVIPNSPLHF
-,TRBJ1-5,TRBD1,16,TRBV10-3,TGTGCCATCAGTGAGATGACAGGGGACGTCGGGCAGCCCCAGCATTTT,CAISEMTGDVGQPQHF
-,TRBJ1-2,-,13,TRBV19,TGTGCCAGTAAGCCCCGGGAACCCTATGGCTACACCTTC,CASKPREPYGYTF
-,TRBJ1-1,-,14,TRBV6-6,TGTGCCAGCACCCGCGGGCTCCAGAACACTGAAGCTTTCTTT,CASTRGLQNTEAFF
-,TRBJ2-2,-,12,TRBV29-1,TGCAGCGTTGAAGACACAACCGGGGAGCTGTTTTTT,CSVEDTTGELFF
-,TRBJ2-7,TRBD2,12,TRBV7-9,TGTGCCAGTTTGGGGGGGACCTACGAGCAGTACTTC,CASLGGTYEQYF
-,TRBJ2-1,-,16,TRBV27,TGTGCCAGCAGTGTGTTCCGACCACGCTCCTACAATGAGCAGTTCTTC,CASSVFRPRSYNEQFF
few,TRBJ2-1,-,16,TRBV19,TGTGCCAGTAGTATAGGAACGAGAAGCTCCTACAATGAGCAGTTCTTC,CASSIGTRSSYNEQFF
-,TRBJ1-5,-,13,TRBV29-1,TGCAGCGTAAAATGGAGGGCCGATCAGCCCCAGCATTTT,CSVKWRADQPQHF
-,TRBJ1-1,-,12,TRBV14,TGTGCCAGCAGCCAAGCGGAGGTTGAAGCTTTCTTT,CASSQAEVEAFF
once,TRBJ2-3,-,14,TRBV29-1,TGCAGCGGAAACGGAGCTTTCGGGACAGATACGCAGTATTTT,CSGNGAFGTDTQYF
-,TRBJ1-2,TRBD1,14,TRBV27,TGTGCCAGCAGTCCCTATCCGGGGACAGGCGGCTACACCTTC,CASSPYPGTGGYTF
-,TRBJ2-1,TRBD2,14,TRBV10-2,TGCGCCAGCGCGGCTCTAGCGGGAGCCAATGAGCAGTTCTTC,CASAALAGANEQFF
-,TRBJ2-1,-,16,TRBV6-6,TGTGCCAGCAGTCCTGGGGGCCCGCTCTCCTACAATGAGCAGTTCTTC,CASSPGGPLSYNEQFF
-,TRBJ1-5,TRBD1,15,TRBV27,TGTGCCAGCAGTCTCGGGACAGGGGGCAATCAGCCCCAGCATTTT,CASSLGTGGNQPQHF
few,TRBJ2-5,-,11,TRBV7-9,TGTGCCAGCAGCTTACAGGAGACCCAGTACTTC,CASSLQETQYF
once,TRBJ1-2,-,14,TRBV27,TGTGCCAGCAGTTTATCACAGGCCTCCTATGGCTACACCTTC,CASSLSQASYGYTF
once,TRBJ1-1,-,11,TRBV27,TGTGCCAGCAGTTTTTCAGGCGTTTCTTTCTTT,CASSFSGVSFF
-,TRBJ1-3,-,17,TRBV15,TGTGCCACCAGCAACCGGCCCGGCGGGGGGCTTGGAAACACCATATATTTT,CATSNRPGGGLGNTIYF
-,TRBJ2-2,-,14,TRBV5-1,TGCGCCAGCAGCTTTGACCCGGGGACCGGGGAGCTGTTTTTT,CASSFDPGTGELFF
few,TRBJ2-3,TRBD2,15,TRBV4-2,TGTGCCAGCAGCCAGGCACGGGGGGGAGGGGATACGCAGTATTTT,CASSQARGGGDTQYF
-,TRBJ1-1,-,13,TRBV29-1,TGCAGCGTTTCTGGGTCCCTAAACACTGAAGCTTTCTTT,CSVSGSLNTEAFF
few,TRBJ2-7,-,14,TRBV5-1,TGCGCCAGCAGCTTTACAGGGGAGGGATTGGAGCAGTACTTC,CASSFTGEGLEQYF
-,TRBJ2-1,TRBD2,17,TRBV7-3,TGTGCCAGCAGCCACAGGGCTAGCGGGAGGCCTAACAATGAGCAGTTCTTC,CASSHRASGRPNNEQFF
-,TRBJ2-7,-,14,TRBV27,TGTGCCAGCAGTTCCGACGGAGGATACTACGAGCAGTACTTC,CASSSDGGYYEQYF
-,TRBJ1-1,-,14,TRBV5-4,TGTGCCAGCAGCGGAACGACAGATAACACTGAAGCTTTCTTT,CASSGTTDNTEAFF
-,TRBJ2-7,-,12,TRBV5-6,TGTGCCAGCAGCTTGGGGCAGGTGGAGCAGTACTTC,CASSLGQVEQYF
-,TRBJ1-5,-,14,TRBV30,TGTGCCTGGAGTGTATCGGGGGGCGATCAGCCCCAGCATTTT,CAWSVSGGDQPQHF
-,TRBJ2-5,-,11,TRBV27,TGTGCCAGCAGTTCCAGCCAGACCCAGTACTTC,CASSSSQTQYF
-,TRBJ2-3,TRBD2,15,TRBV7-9,TGTGCCAGCAGCTCCAGCGGGACCGGCACAGATACGCAGTATTTT,CASSSSGTGTDTQYF
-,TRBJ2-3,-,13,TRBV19,TGTGCCAGTAGTATGTTAGCAGGAGATACGCAGTATTTT,CASSMLAGDTQYF
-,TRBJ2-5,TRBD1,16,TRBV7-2,TGTGCCAGCAGAATTCGCTCGGACAGGGATCAAGAGACCCAGTACTTC,CASRIRSDRDQETQYF
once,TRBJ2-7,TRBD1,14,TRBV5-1,TGCGCCAGCAGTTCGGGACAGGGGGAAGACGAGCAGTACTTC,CASSSGQGEDEQYF
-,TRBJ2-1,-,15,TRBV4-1,TGCGCCAGCAGCCAAGGTTTCCCCAGGGAGAATGAGCAGTTCTTC,CASSQGFPRENEQFF
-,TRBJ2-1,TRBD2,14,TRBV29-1,TGCAGCGTCTCCGGGACTAGCTCCTACAATGAGCAGTTCTTC,CSVSGTSSYNEQFF
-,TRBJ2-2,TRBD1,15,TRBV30,TGTGCCTGGAGAGCCGGGACAGGGGACACCGGGGAGCTGTTTTTT,CAWRAGTGDTGELFF
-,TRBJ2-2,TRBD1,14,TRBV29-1,TGCAGCGTTGACGGACTGACAGGGACCGGGGAGCTGTTTTTT,CSVDGLTGTGELFF
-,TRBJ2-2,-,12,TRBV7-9,TGTGCCAGCACCCAGGGTGCCGGGGAGCTGTTTTTT,CASTQGAGELFF
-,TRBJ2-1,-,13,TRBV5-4,TGTGCCAGCAGCTTGGACGGCTACAATGAGCAGTTCTTC,CASSLDGYNEQFF
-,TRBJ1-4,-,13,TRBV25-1,TGTGCCAGCAGTGAGGGTTCGGGAGAAAAACTGTTTTTT,CASSEGSGEKLFF
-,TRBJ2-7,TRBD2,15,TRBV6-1,TGTGCCAGCCCCCCCCAAGCTAGCGGGATCTACGAGCAGTACTTC,CASPPQASGIYEQYF
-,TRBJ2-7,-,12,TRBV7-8,TGTGCCAGCAGCGGTCTGGCCTACGAGCAGTACTTC,CASSGLAYEQYF
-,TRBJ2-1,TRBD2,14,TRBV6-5,TGTGCCAGCAGTTATGGACTAGCCCGGAATGAGCAGTTCTTC,CASSYGLARNEQFF
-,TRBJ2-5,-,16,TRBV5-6,TGTGCCAGCAGCTTAATCCCGGGTACAGGTGAAGAGACCCAGTACTTC,CASSLIPGTGEETQYF
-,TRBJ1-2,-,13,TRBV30,TGTGCCTGGAACAGAAGGGGTAACTATGGCTACACCTTC,CAWNRRGNYGYTF
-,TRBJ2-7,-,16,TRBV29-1,TGCAGCGTTGAAGAGGGAAGGGCCGGGGGCAAATACGAGCAGTACTTC,CSVEEGRAGGKYEQYF
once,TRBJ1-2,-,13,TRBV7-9,TGTGCCAGCAGCTTAGGGGCCAACTATGGCTACACCTTC,CASSLGANYGYTF
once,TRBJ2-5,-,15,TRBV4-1,TGCGCCAGCAGCCAAGCCACCAAGGGTAGCGAGACCCAGTACTTC,CASSQATKGSETQYF